This T cell receptor beta chain was captured in a study of somatic mutations in cytotoxic T cells in rheumatoid arthritis. From germline, CDR1 is SGHVS and CDR2 FNYEAQ. There are 16 residues in the CDR3. The V end was cut by 1 base, the J end by 0 bases, with 10 bases between. Whole-study results and caveats: Healthy controls did not share the age-linked increase in CD8+ clonality seen in rheumatoid arthritis patients.

Sequencing used immunoSEQ multiplex PCR; TCRdb keeps in-frame clones, though not all of them. The sample contains 15,000 to 20,000 clones, approximately 80% of which appear only once. Remarks on this clone: What it binds is not known.

The chain is built from TRBV7-6 and TRBJ2-1; D may be TRBD1 or TRBD2 (5 bases each). Source material: CD8+ T cells sorted from blood. The sequence came from a man between 18 and 35 years old with rheumatoid arthritis. The CDR3 DNA sequence: TGTGCCAGCAGCTTAGATGCAGGGAGCTCCTACAATGAGCAGTTCTTC. It specifies CASSLDAGSSYNEQFF.